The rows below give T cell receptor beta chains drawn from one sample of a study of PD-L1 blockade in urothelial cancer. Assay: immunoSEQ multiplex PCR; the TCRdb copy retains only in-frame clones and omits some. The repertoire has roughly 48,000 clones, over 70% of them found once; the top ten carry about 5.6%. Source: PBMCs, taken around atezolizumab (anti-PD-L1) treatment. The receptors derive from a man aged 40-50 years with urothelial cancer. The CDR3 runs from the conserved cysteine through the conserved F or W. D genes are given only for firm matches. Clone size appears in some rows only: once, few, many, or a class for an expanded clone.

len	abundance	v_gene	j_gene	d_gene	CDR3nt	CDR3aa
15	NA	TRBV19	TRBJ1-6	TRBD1	TGTGCCAGTAGGACACGGGACAGCTATAATTCACCCCTCCACTTT	CASRTRDSYNSPLHF
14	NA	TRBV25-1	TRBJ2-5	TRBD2	TGTGCCAGCAGTGAGGCTAGCGGGACAGTGGCCCAGTACTTC	CASSEASGTVAQYF
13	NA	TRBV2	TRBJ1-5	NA	TGTGCCAGCAGCCCTTTTGGCAATCAGCCCCAGCATTTT	CASSPFGNQPQHF
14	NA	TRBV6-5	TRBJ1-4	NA	TGTGCCAGCAGTTACGAGGGGGTTCCTGAAAAACTGTTTTTT	CASSYEGVPEKLFF
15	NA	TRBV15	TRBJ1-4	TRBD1	TGTGCCACCAGCAGAGACGGACAGGGACGAGAAAAACTGTTTTTT	CATSRDGQGREKLFF
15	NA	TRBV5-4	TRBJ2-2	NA	TGTGCCAGCAGACAGAGGGGGGGGAACACCGGGGAGCTGTTTTTT	CASRQRGGNTGELFF
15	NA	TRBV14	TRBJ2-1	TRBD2	TGTGCCAGCAGCTATGTGCGCGGGAGAGCGGGAGAGCAGTTCTTC	CASSYVRGRAGEQFF
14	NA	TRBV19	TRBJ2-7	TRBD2	TGTGCCAGTAGCACTAGCGGTAGCTCCTACGAGCAGTACTTC	CASSTSGSSYEQYF
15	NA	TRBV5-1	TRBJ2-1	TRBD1	TGCGCCAGCAGCTTGGATGGGACAGGGGGCGATGAGCAGTTCTTC	CASSLDGTGGDEQFF
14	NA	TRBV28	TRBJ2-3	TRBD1	TGTGCCAGCAGTTTACAGGGGGAAACAGATACGCAGTATTTT	CASSLQGETDTQYF
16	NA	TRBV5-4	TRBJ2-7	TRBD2	TGTGCCAGCAGCTGGGGAGAGCGGGAGGCAGGGGTCGAGCAGTACTTC	CASSWGEREAGVEQYF
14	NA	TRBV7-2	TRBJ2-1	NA	TGTGCCAGCAGCGAGAAGAGCACGTGGAATGAGCAGTTCTTC	CASSEKSTWNEQFF
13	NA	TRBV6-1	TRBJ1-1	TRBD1	TGTGCCAGTTGGGCAGGGGGAAGCACTGAAGCTTTCTTT	CASWAGGSTEAFF
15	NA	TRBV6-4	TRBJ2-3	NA	TGTGCCAGCTCAGCGCGGGGCTTTAGCACAGATACGCAGTATTTT	CASSARGFSTDTQYF
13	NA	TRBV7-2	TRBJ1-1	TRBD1	TGTGCCAGCAGCCGCAGGGGGCCTAGAGAAGCTTTCTTT	CASSRRGPREAFF
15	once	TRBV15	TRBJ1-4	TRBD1	TGTGCCACCAGCGGGAACAGGGGGACTAATGAAAAACTGTTTTTT	CATSGNRGTNEKLFF
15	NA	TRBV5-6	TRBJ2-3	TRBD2	TGTGCCAGCAGCTTACGGACTAGCGGGAGGGGTACGCAGTATTTT	CASSLRTSGRGTQYF
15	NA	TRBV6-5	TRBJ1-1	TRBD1	TGTGCCAGTCGCGAACAGGGGGCACTGAACACTGAAGCTTTCTTT	CASREQGALNTEAFF
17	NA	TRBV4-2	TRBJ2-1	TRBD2	TGTGCCAGCAGCCAAGATGCGAGCGGGAGGGCCTGGGTAGAGCAGTTCTTC	CASSQDASGRAWVEQFF
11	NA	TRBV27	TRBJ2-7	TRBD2	TGTGCCAGTAGCGGGAGCAGCGAGCAGTACTTC	CASSGSSEQYF
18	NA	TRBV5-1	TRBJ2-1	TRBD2	TGCGCCAGCAGCCAAAGTCCCACCGGGACTAGCGGGAGGAATGAGCAGTTCTTC	CASSQSPTGTSGRNEQFF
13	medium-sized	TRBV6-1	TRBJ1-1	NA	TGTGCCAGCAGTGAAACGGTGAACACTGAAGCTTTCTTT	CASSETVNTEAFF
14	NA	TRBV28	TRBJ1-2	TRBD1	TGTGCCAGCAGTAGGTTGACAGGGCTGTATGGCTACACCTTC	CASSRLTGLYGYTF